A single sample gave rise to the 31 T cell receptor beta chains below, sequenced in a study of shared clonotypes between healthy human individuals. TCRdb's table, derived via immunoSEQ multiplex PCR, lists solely in-frame clones and lacks some. The table records some 1.4 million clones, around 97% of them present only once. Sequenced input: naive CD4+ T cells sorted from blood. Subset described: CD45RA+ positively selected. The receptors here all came from a man aged 30 to 39 in good health.

The sample holds one count of this clone. The chain couples TRBV18 to TRBJ2-3; TRBD2 agrees at 12 bases. Germline CDR1 and CDR2: KGHSH and LQKENI. The CDR3 is 18 amino acids. Unmatched junction bases numbered 9, after V lost 5 bases and J lost 0 bases. The CDR3 DNA sequence: TGTGCCAGCTCATCCCGGACTAGCGGGACTACTAGCACAGATACGCAGTATTTT. Amino acid sequence: CASSSRTSGTTSTDTQYF.

The CDR3 sequence: CASSQKGQTLAETQYF. The CDR3 region has the DNA TGTGCCAGCAGTCAAAAGGGACAAACACTTGCGGAGACCCAGTACTTC. The V and J genes are TRBV28 and TRBJ2-5; D is possibly TRBD1 (6 bases). V shed 5 bases and J shed 5 bases, with 21 bases lying between them. From germline, CDR1 is MDHEN and CDR2 SYDVKM. This CDR3 comprises 16 residues.

As to this clone: The junction shows a germline mismatch at one end, possibly a read error. Other DNA variants within this sample encode the same CDR3. CDR3 in amino acids: CASSNTGYSNQPQHF. In DNA form, the CDR3 reads TGTGCTAGCAGTAATACAGGGTATAGCAATCAGCCCCAGCATTTT. This chain links TRBV6-5 with TRBJ1-5; a possible D gene is TRBD1 (6 bases). The germline gives CDR1 MNHEY, CDR2 SVGAGI. This CDR3 has 15 amino acids.

To note about this clone: The sample carries other DNA sequences with the same CDR3. The chain recombines TRBV5-1 with TRBJ2-5, with D possibly TRBD1 on 5 matching bases. Germline lookup yields CDR1 SGHRS and CDR2 YFSETQ. V lost 5 bases to trimming and J lost 1 base, with 9 bases between them. CDR3 size: 13 residues. This chain's CDR3 is CASSQTVQETQYF. The CDR3 DNA is TGCGCCAGCAGTCAGACAGTCCAAGAGACCCAGTACTTC. The whole variable domain, filled in from reference TRBV5-1 and TRBJ2-5, reads KAGVTQTPRYLIKTRGQQVTLSCSPISGHRSVSWYQQTPGQGLQFLFEYFSETQRNKGNFPGRFSGRQFSNSRSEMNVSTLELGDSALYLCASSQTVQETQYFGPGTRLLVL.

The rearrangement joins TRBV19 to TRBJ2-7, with D uncertain. The CDR3 runs to 13 residues. Germline CDR1 reads LNHDA; CDR2 reads SQIVND (reference sequence). V was cut by 9 bases and J by 6 bases, with 18 bases left in between. CDR3 DNA sequence: TGTGCCAGCTCTGCGGCGGCCTCGGGCGAGCAGTACTTC. It codes for CASSAAASGEQYF.

The chain uses TRBV7-9 and TRBJ2-1; either TRBD1 or TRBD2 may supply D (5 bases each). This CDR3 is 17 amino acids long. CDR1 and CDR2 (germline): SEHNR, FQNEAQ (reference sequence). V lost 5 bases and J 5 bases, leaving 22 bases between the germline ends. This CDR3 reads CASSPPPGRRTHNEQFF. Here the CDR3 DNA reads TGTGCCAGCAGCCCCCCCCCGGGGCGCAGAACGCACAATGAGCAGTTCTTC. The complete variable domain, with remaining parts taken from reference TRBV7-9 and TRBJ2-1, reads DTGVSQNPRHKITKRGQNVTFRCDPISEHNRLYWYRQTLGQGPEFLTYFQNEAQLEKSRLLSDRFSAERPKGSFSTLEIQRTEQGDSAMYLCASSPPPGRRTHNEQFFGPGTRLTVL.

The rearrangement joins TRBV7-3 to TRBJ2-2; 7 bases are shared with TRBD1. This CDR3 region has 16 residues. Germline trimming cut 5 bases from V and 2 bases from J; bases unmatched to any gene: 8. Per the germline V gene, CDR1 is SGHTA and CDR2 is FQGTGA. The CDR3 loop reads CASSPQGQLNTGELFF. In nucleotides, the CDR3 is TGTGCCAGCAGCCCACAGGGACAGCTTAACACCGGGGAGCTGTTTTTT.

Of note for this clone: Different DNA sequences within this sample yield the same CDR3. The gene calls are TRBV7-9 and TRBJ2-3, with no clear D. The CDR3 consists of 14 residues. V was pared by 5 bases and J by 0 bases, with 9 bases between. CDR1 and CDR2 from the germline V gene are SEHNR and FQNEAQ (reference sequence). The CDR3 reads CASSRSTSTDTQYF. The CDR3 DNA follows: TGTGCCAGCAGCCGCTCCACTAGCACAGATACGCAGTATTTT.

The genes are TRBV18 and TRBJ2-2; TRBD1 matches at 8 bases. The CDR3 length is 16 residues. Germline V CDR1 and CDR2: KGHSH, LQKENI. Trimming cost V 5 bases and J 0 bases; bases outside gene matches: 5. The CDR3 here is CASSSQGGANTGELFF. The CDR3 DNA is TGTGCCAGCTCATCACAGGGGGGAGCGAACACCGGGGAGCTGTTTTTT.

The chain recombines TRBV29-1 with TRBJ2-5, with unresolved D. CDR3 length equals 12 residues. Trimming cost V 3 bases and J 7 bases, with 12 bases left between them. Germline values: CDR1 SQVTM, CDR2 ANQGSEA. The CDR3 nucleotides are TGCAGCGTTGATTCCCCACCCGGGACCCAGTACTTC. It yields the protein CSVDSPPGTQYF.

J is TRBJ2-1 and V is TRBV7-3; D perhaps matches TRBD1 (5 bases). With 8 bases removed from V and 7 bases from J, the gap between germline ends came to 21 bases. The CDR3 is 15 amino acids. Germline V CDR1 and CDR2: SGHTA, FQGTGA. CDR3 DNA: TGTGCCAGCGCAAAATGGGGCCTCTTGTCGAATGAGCAGTTCTTC. Amino acid sequence: CASAKWGLLSNEQFF.

The chain joins TRBV6-4 to TRBJ2-7; D tentatively fits TRBD1 or TRBD2 (5 bases each). Germline lookup yields CDR1 MRHNA and CDR2 SNTAGT. Trimming stripped 6 bases from V and 5 bases from J, with 14 bases between. The length of the CDR3 is 13 residues. The CDR3 sequence is CASSPGPYNEQYF. CDR3 in DNA: TGTGCCAGCAGCCCGGGACCGTATAACGAGCAGTACTTC.

J is TRBJ2-3 and V is TRBV10-1, with TRBD2 identical over 10 bases. V shed 2 bases and J 6 bases; nucleotides not matched to a gene: 5. The germline gives CDR1 WNHNN, CDR2 SYGVQD (reference sequence). The CDR3 runs to 15 residues. The CDR3, as DNA: TGCGCCAGCAGTGAGCTAGCGGGAGTCCTGGATACGCAGTATTTT. Translating it yields CASSELAGVLDTQYF.

The chain joins TRBV15 to TRBJ1-5; D gene ambiguous. The CDR3 loop spans 18 amino acids. The V end was cut by 0 bases, the J end by 6 bases, with 21 bases between. From germline, CDR1 is LNHNV and CDR2 YYDKDF (reference sequence). This CDR3 is CATSRDRQQFLDFQPQHF. The CDR3 region has the DNA TGTGCCACCAGCAGAGATCGTCAGCAGTTTTTAGACTTTCAGCCCCAGCATTTT.

The rearrangement links TRBV2 to TRBJ2-2; no reliable D call. From germline, CDR1 is SNHLY and CDR2 FYNNEI. The CDR3 is made up of 13 amino acids. Trimming shortened V by 7 bases and J by 0 bases, and 6 bases separated the two germline ends. In DNA form, the CDR3 reads TGTGCCAGCACTCAAGCGAACACCGGGGAGCTGTTTTTT. Translated, it gives CASTQANTGELFF.

V is TRBV7-3 and J is TRBJ2-2; D not resolved. The CDR3 is 13 amino acids. Germline V gives CDR1 SGHTA, CDR2 FQGTGA. The V gene lost 5 bases and the J gene lost 0 bases, with 4 bases spanning the gap. The chain's CDR3 is CASSQSNTGELFF. The CDR3 DNA reads TGTGCCAGCAGCCAGTCGAACACCGGGGAGCTGTTTTTT.

The chain carries TRBV7-8 and TRBJ2-7; TRBD1 matches 7 bases. The junction had 5 bases not matched to a gene; V was cut back by 5 bases and J by 4 bases. Looked up from germline, CDR1 is SGHVS and CDR2 is FQNEAQ. This CDR3 is 13 amino acids long. CDR3 protein: CASSRGQKYEQYF. The DNA of the CDR3 is TGTGCCAGCAGCCGGGGACAGAAATACGAGCAGTACTTC.

The chain has TRBV5-5 and TRBJ2-7; 9 bases are shared with TRBD1. This CDR3 contains 17 residues. Trimming took 2 bases from V and 3 from J; bases not matched to a gene: 12. Germline CDR1 SGHKS, CDR2 YYEKEE (reference sequence). CDR3 residues: CASSFAKTGQGDYEQYF. CDR3 sequence (DNA): TGTGCCAGCAGCTTCGCCAAAACGGGACAGGGCGACTACGAGCAGTACTTC.

This clone was picked up one time. The chain is built from TRBV28 and TRBJ1-2; 9 bases align to TRBD1. This CDR3 is 14 amino acids long. Trimming at V came to 4 bases and at J to 8 bases, leaving 8 bases not matched to a gene. Germline V CDR1 and CDR2: MDHEN, SYDVKM. The CDR3 nucleotides are TGTGCCAGCAGTTATACCGGGACAGGGTTGGGCTACACCTTC. Translated: CASSYTGTGLGYTF.

The chain employs TRBV7-2 and TRBJ1-2; D is uncertain. This CDR3 has 17 residues. V was pared by 7 bases and J by 7 bases, with 28 bases between. Germline V gene data show CDR1 as SGHTA and CDR2 as FQGNSA. The CDR3 spells CASTTSSPNRIYGGYTF. The CDR3 nucleotides read TGTGCCAGCACCACCTCGTCCCCTAACAGAATTTATGGTGGCTACACCTTC. Using reference TRBV7-2 and TRBJ1-2 for the parts outside the CDR3, the full variable domain is GAGVSQSPSNKVTEKGKDVELRCDPISGHTALYWYRQSLGQGLEFLIYFQGNSAPDKSGLPSDRFSAERTGGSVSTLTIQRTQQEDSAVYLCASTTSSPNRIYGGYTFGSGTRLTVV.

V gene TRBV5-4 combines with J gene TRBJ1-4, with 9 bases aligning to TRBD1. V lost 4 bases and J lost 5; bases outside the gene matches: 6. Germline values: CDR1 SGHNT, CDR2 YYREEE (reference sequence). This CDR3 contains 15 residues. CDR3 protein: CASSQGTGLNEKLFF. The CDR3 bases are TGTGCCAGCAGCCAAGGGACAGGGTTAAATGAAAAACTGTTTTTT.

Only one count was recorded for this clone. V and J are TRBV28 and TRBJ2-7; D is unclear. V lost 3 bases, J lost 2 bases, and 11 bases lay in between. This CDR3 comprises 14 residues. The germline gives CDR1 MDHEN, CDR2 SYDVKM. CDR3 amino acids: CASSFSPTTYEQYF. In DNA, the CDR3 is TGTGCCAGCAGTTTTAGCCCCACAACCTACGAGCAGTACTTC.

The CDR3 DNA reads TGTGCCACCCAGGGACTAGCGGGAGGGGATGAGCAGTTCTTC. Amino acid sequence: CATQGLAGGDEQFF. The chain employs TRBV13 and TRBJ2-1; 16 nucleotides match TRBD2. CDR3 length: 14 amino acids. J lost 8 bases, V lost 10 bases, and 5 bases had no gene match. Germline V gene lookup returns CDR1 PRHDT and CDR2 FYEKMQ (reference sequence).

The CDR3 coding sequence is TGTGCCAGCAGTTTAGCTGCGGGAGACAGGAATGAGCAGTTCTTC. Its translation: CASSLAAGDRNEQFF. This chain uses TRBV9 with TRBJ2-1, with D perhaps matching TRBD2 (7 bases). Looked up from germline, CDR1 is SGDLS and CDR2 is YYNGEE. V was clipped by 5 bases and J by 7 bases, with 19 bases between them. CDR3 length: 15 residues.

The rearrangement links TRBV2 to TRBJ2-3; maybe TRBD2 (6 bases). Germline V CDR1 and CDR2: SNHLY, FYNNEI. V gave up 6 bases and J gave up 5 bases, with 12 bases separating them. This CDR3 spans 13 amino acids. The chain's CDR3 is CASRTGLVDTQYF. In DNA form, the CDR3 reads TGTGCCAGCAGGACGGGACTCGTAGATACGCAGTATTTT.

The chain links TRBV14 to TRBJ2-5; D call uncertain. This CDR3 spans 13 amino acids. Germline-derived CDR1 and CDR2 are SGHDN and FVKESK. Trimming took off 0 bases at V and 5 bases at J, with 7 bases between the two ends. The CDR3: CASSQDLSETQYF. The CDR3 region has the DNA TGTGCCAGCAGCCAAGATCTCTCGGAGACCCAGTACTTC.

The chain recombines TRBV9 with TRBJ2-3; possibly TRBD1 for D (5 bases). CDR3 size: 14 residues. Trimming pared 0 bases from V and 7 bases from J, leaving 12 bases between. CDR1 is SGDLS, CDR2 YYNGEE, per germline. CDR3 coding DNA: TGTGCCAGCAGCGTAGGTCAGGGTACTTATACGCAGTATTTT. Translating gives CASSVGQGTYTQYF. The whole variable domain, remainder taken from reference TRBV9 and TRBJ2-3, is DSGVTQTPKHLITATGQRVTLRCSPRSGDLSVYWYQQSLDQGLQFLIQYYNGEERAKGNILERFSAQQFPDLHSELNLSSLELGDSALYFCASSVGQGTYTQYFGPGTRLTVL.

The rearrangement links TRBV18 to TRBJ2-3, with D unresolved. Trimming cost V 7 bases and J 6 bases, with 5 bases left between them. The V gene's germline CDR1 is KGHSH and CDR2 LQKENI. CDR3 length: 10 amino acids. The CDR3 reads CASFGDTQYF. The CDR3 DNA reads as TGTGCCAGCTTTGGGGATACGCAGTATTTT.

The rearrangement links TRBV11-1 to TRBJ2-1; 10 nucleotides line up with TRBD2. The germline CDR1 and CDR2 sequences are SGHAT and FQDESV (reference sequence). This CDR3 is 16 amino acids long. V was clipped by 5 bases and J by 6 bases; unmatched bases: 10. Written as DNA, the CDR3 is TGTGCCAGCAGCCGGGCTGAAGCGGGAGGGCTCAATGAGCAGTTCTTC. As protein: CASSRAEAGGLNEQFF. The full variable domain, its missing parts supplied by reference TRBV11-1 and TRBJ2-1, is EAEVAQSPRYKITEKSQAVAFWCDPISGHATLYWYRQILGQGPELLVQFQDESVVDDSQLPKDRFSAERLKGVDSTLKIQPAELGDSAMYLCASSRAEAGGLNEQFFGPGTRLTVL.

The sample holds one count of this clone. The V gene is TRBV9, the J gene TRBJ2-2; 9 bases are a match to TRBD2. Germline V gives CDR1 SGDLS, CDR2 YYNGEE. The CDR3 is 19 amino acids. The V segment lost 2 bases and the J segment 3 bases; nucleotides outside the gene matches: 14. Written as DNA, the CDR3 is TGTGCCAGCAGCGTCGTCGTACGGCTAGCGGGACTAGACACCGGGGAGCTGTTTTTT. Translated: CASSVVVRLAGLDTGELFF.

The V and J genes are TRBV28 and TRBJ2-1, with 9 bases aligning to TRBD2. The CDR3 totals 15 residues. CDR1 is MDHEN and CDR2 is SYDVKM in the germline V gene. V shed 4 bases, J shed 6 bases, and the junction held 7 bases outside the gene matches. The CDR3 is CASSSRFSGSNEQFF. CDR3 nucleotide sequence: TGTGCCAGCAGTTCCCGGTTTAGCGGGAGCAATGAGCAGTTCTTC.